This TCR beta chain was sequenced for a study of T cell responses to AZD1222 COVID-19 vaccine. Study as a whole: Second doses were pooled across both intervals (about 4 or about 12 weeks). Findings and caveats of the study: Clonal diversity may have been underestimated in mostly white British donors.

Some clones are missing from TCRdb's copy, which holds only in-frame ones; the method was immunoSEQ multiplex PCR. The table records just over 60,000 clones, roughly 70% of them present only once. Comments on this clone: Its antigen is unidentified.

The CDR3 has 15 amino acids. Germline CDR1 is LGHDT and CDR2 is YNNKEL (reference sequence). The ends lost 4 bases at V and 3 bases at J; junction bases unmatched: 7. Sequenced here: peripheral blood, sampled on day 0 of AZD1222 vaccination. The chain has TRBV3-1 (or the pseudogene TRBV3-2) and TRBJ2-3; 7 bases map to TRBD1. The origin of this receptor is an adult in good health. Here the CDR3 DNA reads TGTGCCAGCAGCCCCCTGTCGACAGGGACAGATACGCAGTATTTT. It yields the protein CASSPLSTGTDTQYF.